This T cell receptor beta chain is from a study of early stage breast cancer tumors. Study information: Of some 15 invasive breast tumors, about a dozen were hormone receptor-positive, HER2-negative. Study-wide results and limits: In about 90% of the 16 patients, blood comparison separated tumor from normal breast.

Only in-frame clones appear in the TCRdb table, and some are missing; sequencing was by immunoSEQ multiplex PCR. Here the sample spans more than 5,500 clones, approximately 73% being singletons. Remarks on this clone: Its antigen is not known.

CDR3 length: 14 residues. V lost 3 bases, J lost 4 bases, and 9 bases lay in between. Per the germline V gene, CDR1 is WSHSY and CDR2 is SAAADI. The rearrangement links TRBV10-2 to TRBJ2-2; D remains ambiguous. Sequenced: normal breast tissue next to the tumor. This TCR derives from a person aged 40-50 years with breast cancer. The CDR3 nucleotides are TGCGCCAGCAGTGAAGGACCCATCACCGGGGAGCTGTTTTTT. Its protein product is CASSEGPITGELFF.